The clone carrying this T cell receptor beta chain is a singleton in its sample. The entry originates in a study of blood T cell repertoires in COVID-19. In the study overall: Sites in the United States, Italy and Spain provided acute and convalescent COVID-19 samples.

With 4 bases clipped from V and 4 bases from J, the junction kept 10 bases outside the gene matches. CDR3 length equals 17 residues. Germline values: CDR1 MNHNS, CDR2 SASEGT. In the source study's methods: Estimation of nucleated cell counts was performed using reference gene primer amplification. Only in-frame clones appear in the TCRdb table, and some are missing; sequencing was by immunoSEQ multiplex PCR. V, J and clone size derive from that table, while D and trimming were established from the DNA sequence. The sample yields approximately 130,000 clones, 86% seen once. The sequence was obtained from a woman aged 45 to 65 who had recovered from COVID-19. The sequencing input was peripheral blood. This sequence joins TRBV6-1 and TRBJ2-2; 9 nucleotides agree with TRBD1. CDR3 loop: CASSAPGQGSITGELFF. DNA of the CDR3: TGTGCCAGCAGTGCTCCGGGACAGGGCTCGATCACCGGGGAGCTGTTTTTT.